The source of this TCR beta chain is a study of blood T cell repertoires in COVID-19. Overall study context: COVID-19 samples from acute and convalescent phases originated in the United States, Italy and Spain.

This study enrolled people aged roughly 18 to 89 from approximately 25 US geographic areas. Participant-reported clinical history was the basis for cohort assignment. Germline lookup yields CDR1 GTSNPN and CDR2 SVGIG (reference sequence). Trimming took off 2 bases at V and 0 bases at J, with 5 bases between the two ends. The CDR3 has 13 residues. The count of this clone is one. Only in-frame clones appear in the TCRdb table, and some are missing; sequencing was by immunoSEQ multiplex PCR. The sample lists under 300,000 clones; 85% to 90% were seen once. This chain links TRBV30 with TRBJ2-4; no clear D. The receptor's source is a woman aged 45-60 years who had recovered from COVID-19. Sequencing was done on a sample of PBMCs or T cells enriched from blood (not recorded which). The CDR3 spells CAWSRLAKNIQYF. CDR3 in DNA: TGTGCCTGGAGTAGACTAGCCAAAAACATTCAGTACTTC.